The sequence of this T cell receptor beta chain was determined in a study of T cells in Graves' hyperthyroidism and ophthalmopathy. Study-level results: The model forecast ophthalmopathy, anticipating it by a median 6.5 months before onset. Blood also showed most of the thyroid clonotypes that were expanded above 0.001.

With duration under 3 months, ophthalmopathy was active: Clinical Activity Score at least 3, NOSPECS at least 4. This clonotype occurred many times. Its matching antigen is unknown. Amplification yielded TCR beta CDR3 regions, with RNA transcripts as the source. The HTBI primer set drove a first-round RT-PCR of the TCR CDR3. TCRdb called the multiplex PCR reads again in MiXCR, with one record for every CDR3 protein. The profile shows more than 50,000 distinct CDR3 sequences, around half of them singletons. The sequence derives from a woman under 40 with Graves' ophthalmopathy. Sequenced: blood.

This chain's CDR3 is CASSLLAGRYNEQFF. In DNA, the CDR3 is TGTGCCAGCAGCTTACTAGCGGGGCGTTACAATGAGCAGTTCTTC. This chain links TRBV11-2 with TRBJ2-1, with 9 bases aligning to TRBD2. The germline V gene has CDR1 SGHAT and CDR2 FQNNGV. The CDR3 length is 15 residues. Germline trimming cut 2 bases from V and 4 bases from J; bases unmatched to any gene: 3.